Following are 10 T cell receptor beta chains from one sample sequenced in a study of blood T cells in healthy people across ages (dated by TCRdb to between 2015 and 2017). Libraries were built with 5' RACE. Sequenced on an Illumina HiSeq 2500. The second PCR ran for roughly 7 to 12 cycles and used a J-beta primer mix along with a sample-barcoded 5' primer. TCRdb passed the public sequencing reads through fastp at Q25 and MiXCR, retaining productive beta sequences. Identical CDR3 protein sequences are pooled into one entry, listed with their most common genes and DNA. The sample table lists 1.2 million to 1.5 million distinct CDR3 sequences, around 59% of them with a count of one. The leading ten clones occupy more than 6% of the sample. Sequencing was performed on blood. These receptors all stem from a man aged 18 to 30 in good health.

V is TRBV20-1 and J is TRBJ2-1, with D tentatively TRBD1 or TRBD2 (5 bases each). The DNA end is more similar to TRBJ2-7, so the J call may be wrong. CDR1 and CDR2 (germline): DFQATT, SNEGSKA (reference sequence). CDR3 length equals 13 residues. The CDR3 here is CSATTGTYNEQYF. CDR3 in DNA: TGCAGTGCTACAACCGGGACCTACAATGAGCAGTACTTC.

V gene TRBV4-1 combines with J gene TRBJ1-1; no firm D call. V gave up 6 bases and J gave up 1 base, with 9 bases separating them. This CDR3 is built from 13 residues. The germline CDR1 and CDR2 sequences are MGHRA and YSYEKL. Here the CDR3 reads CASSGRSNTEAFF. CDR3 nucleotide sequence: TGCGCCAGCAGTGGGAGGTCGAACACTGAAGCTTTCTTT.

The chain recombines TRBV20-1 with TRBJ2-1; D may be TRBD1 (6 bases). Trimming removed 5 bases from V and 12 bases from J, with 26 bases in between. From germline, CDR1 is DFQATT and CDR2 SNEGSKA (reference sequence). CDR3 length equals 15 residues. The CDR3, as DNA: TGCAGTGCTCCAGGGGCAATAACACCCGATATGGTGCAGTTCTTC. It specifies CSAPGAITPDMVQFF.

DNA of the CDR3: TGTGCCAGCAGCTTTTCACACCAAGAGACCCAGTACTTC. Its protein product is CASSFSHQETQYF. The chain links TRBV5-6 to TRBJ2-5; D is undetermined. The V end lost 2 bases, the J end lost 0 bases, and 5 bases lay between the germline ends. CDR1 SGHDT and CDR2 YYEEEE come from the germline V gene. The CDR3 runs to 13 residues. Drawing the rest from reference TRBV5-6 and TRBJ2-5, the complete variable domain is DAGVTQSPTHLIKTRGQQVTLRCSPKSGHDTVSWYQQALGQGPQFIFQYYEEEERQRGNFPDRFSGHQFPNYSSELNVNALLLGDSALYLCASSFSHQETQYFGPGTRLLVL.

The chain uses TRBV12-3 or TRBV12-4 and TRBJ2-3; possible D gene TRBD1, 5 bases. Trimming left V 7 bases short and J 3 bases short, with 20 bases between. The CDR3 loop spans 16 amino acids. CDR3 in amino acids: CASNLQGRSRTDTQYF. The DNA for the CDR3 is TGTGCCAGCAACCTCCAGGGAAGGAGTAGGACAGATACGCAGTATTTT.

This rearrangement joins TRBV12-3 or TRBV12-4 to TRBJ2-2, with 7 bases matching TRBD1. The CDR3 consists of 15 residues. J was trimmed by 4 bases and V by 5 bases; bases with no gene match: 7. Here the CDR3 DNA reads TGTGCCAGCAGTCAGACAGACAGGGTCACCGGGGAGCTGTTTTTT. Protein sequence: CASSQTDRVTGELFF.

The chain links TRBV18 to TRBJ2-3, with 9 bases aligning to TRBD1. Germline CDR1 and CDR2: KGHSH and LQKENI. CDR3 length: 15 residues. V shed 3 bases, J shed 10 bases, and the junction held 11 bases outside the gene matches. CDR3 bases: TGTGCCAGCTCACCGGGGACAGGGAATAGGAGAGCGCAGTATTTT. Protein product: CASSPGTGNRRAQYF.

A word on this clonotype: At one end the junction does not follow the germline gene, possibly because of a read error. This chain joins TRBV4-1 and TRBJ2-7; TRBD1 agrees at 9 bases. Germline CDR1 is MGHRA and CDR2 is YSYEKL. This CDR3 is built from 15 residues. The CDR3 is CASSQDGTGSYGQYF. The CDR3 DNA is TGCGCCAGCAGCCAAGATGGGACAGGGTCGTACGGGCAGTACTTC.

This clonotype has only a few counts. This chain connects TRBV28 to TRBJ2-7; D perhaps matches TRBD2 (5 bases). The better agreement between TRBJ2-5 and the DNA end casts doubt on the J call. The CDR3 spans 15 residues. Germline CDR1 is MDHEN and CDR2 is SYDVKM. The CDR3 loop reads CASSLVLRRSETQYF. In DNA form, the CDR3 reads TGTGCCAGCAGTTTAGTCTTACGGAGGTCCGAGACCCAGTACTTC.

A single count supports this clonotype. The chain has TRBV2 and TRBJ2-2; 12 bases fit TRBD2. V shed 8 bases, J shed 5 bases, and the junction held 12 bases outside the gene matches. Germline V gives CDR1 SNHLY, CDR2 FYNNEI. The CDR3 extends over 17 amino acids. The CDR3: CASLQSLAGGWTGELFF. The CDR3 region has the DNA TGTGCCAGCCTCCAGTCACTAGCGGGAGGCTGGACCGGGGAGCTGTTTTTT.